This T cell receptor beta chain was identified in a study of blood T cell repertoires in COVID-19. Study-wide background: From the United States, Italy and Spain came samples of acute and convalescent COVID-19. PBMCs, B-cell-depleted T cells, or T cells provided the cDNA or gDNA that made up the material.

In the authors' workflow: How many nucleated cells were present was estimated from reference gene primer amplification. Generated by immunoSEQ multiplex PCR, the TCRdb table keeps only in-frame clones and is missing some. D and trimming were read from the DNA, whereas the V and J calls and clone size are those reported in that table. The table records about 98,000 clones, 70% to 80% of them present only once. The sequence derives from a man between 65 and 79 years old with acute or convalescent COVID-19. The sample comprised peripheral blood.

CDR3 nucleotide sequence: TGTGCCAGCAGTGAGACAGTTGGGCGCACAGATACGCAGTATTTT. Translating it yields CASSETVGRTDTQYF. J is TRBJ2-3 and V is TRBV27; D is possibly TRBD1 (5 bases). Germline CDR1 is MNHEY and CDR2 is SMNVEV (reference sequence). The CDR3 runs 15 residues. The germline V and J ends were trimmed by 5 bases and 1 base, with 13 bases remaining between them.